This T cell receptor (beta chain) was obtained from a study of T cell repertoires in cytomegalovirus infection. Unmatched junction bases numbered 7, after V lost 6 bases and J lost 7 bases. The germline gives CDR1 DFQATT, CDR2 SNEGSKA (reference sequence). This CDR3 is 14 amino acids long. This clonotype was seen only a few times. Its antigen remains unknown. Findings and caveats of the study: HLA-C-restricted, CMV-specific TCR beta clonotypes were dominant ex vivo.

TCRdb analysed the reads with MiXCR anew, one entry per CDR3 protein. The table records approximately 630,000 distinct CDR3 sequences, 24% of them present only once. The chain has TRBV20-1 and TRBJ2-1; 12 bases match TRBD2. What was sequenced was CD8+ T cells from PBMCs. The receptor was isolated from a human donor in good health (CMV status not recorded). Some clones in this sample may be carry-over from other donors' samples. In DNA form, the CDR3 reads TGCAGTGCCCTCCAGACTAGCGGGGGAAATGAGCAGTTCTTC. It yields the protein CSALQTSGGNEQFF.